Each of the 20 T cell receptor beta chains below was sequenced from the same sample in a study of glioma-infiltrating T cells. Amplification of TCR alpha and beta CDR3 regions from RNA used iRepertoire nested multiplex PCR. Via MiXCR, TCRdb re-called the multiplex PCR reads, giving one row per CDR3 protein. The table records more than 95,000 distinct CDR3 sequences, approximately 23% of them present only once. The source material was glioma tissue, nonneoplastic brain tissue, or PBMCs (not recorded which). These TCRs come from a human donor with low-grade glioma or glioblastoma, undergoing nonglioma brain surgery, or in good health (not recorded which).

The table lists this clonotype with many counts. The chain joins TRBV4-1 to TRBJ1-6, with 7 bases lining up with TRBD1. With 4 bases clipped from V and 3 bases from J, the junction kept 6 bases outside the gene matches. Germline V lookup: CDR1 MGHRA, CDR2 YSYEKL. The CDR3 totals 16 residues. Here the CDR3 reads CASSREGQHYNSPLHF. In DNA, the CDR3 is TGCGCCAGCAGCCGAGAGGGACAGCACTATAATTCACCCCTCCACTTT.

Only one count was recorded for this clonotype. CDR3 sequence: CASSPASGRSKNIQYF. CDR3 DNA: TGTGCCAGCAGCCCAGCTAGCGGGAGATCCAAAAACATTCAGTACTTC. V is TRBV5-4 and J is TRBJ2-4, with TRBD2 identical over 10 bases. The CDR3 extends over 16 amino acids. CDR1 and CDR2 (germline): SGHNT, YYREEE (reference sequence). Trimming cost V 4 bases and J 2 bases; bases outside gene matches: 6.

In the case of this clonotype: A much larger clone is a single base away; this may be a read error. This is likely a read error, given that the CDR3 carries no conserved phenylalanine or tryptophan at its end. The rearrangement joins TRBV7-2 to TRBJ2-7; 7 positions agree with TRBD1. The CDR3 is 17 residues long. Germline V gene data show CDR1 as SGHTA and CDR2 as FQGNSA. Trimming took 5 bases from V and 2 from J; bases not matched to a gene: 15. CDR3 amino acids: CASSARVGGTLTYEQYL. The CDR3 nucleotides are TGTGCCAGCAGCGCCCGCGTAGGGGGCACCCTCACCTACGAGCAGTACCTC.

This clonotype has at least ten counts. CDR3 sequence (DNA): TGCGCCAGCAGCCATCCAGGGGGCAAGAGCATTCAGTACTTC. Translating it yields CASSHPGGKSIQYF. The genes are TRBV4-1 and TRBJ2-4; TRBD1 agrees at 8 bases. The V and J ends lost 3 bases and 9 bases, in that order; junction bases with no gene match: 7. There are 14 residues in the CDR3. Germline CDR1 and CDR2: MGHRA and YSYEKL.

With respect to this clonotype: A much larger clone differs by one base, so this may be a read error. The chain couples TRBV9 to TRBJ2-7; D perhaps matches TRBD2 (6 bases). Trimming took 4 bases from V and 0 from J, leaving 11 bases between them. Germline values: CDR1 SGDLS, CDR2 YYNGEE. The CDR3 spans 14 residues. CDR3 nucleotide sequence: TGTGCCAGCAGCCATGGAGGGAGCTCCTACGAGCAGTACTTC. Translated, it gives CASSHGGSSYEQYF. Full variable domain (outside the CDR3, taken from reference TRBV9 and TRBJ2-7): DSGVTQTPKHLITATGQRVTLRCSPRSGDLSVYWYQQSLDQGLQFLIQYYNGEERAKGNILERFSAQQFPDLHSELNLSSLELGDSALYFCASSHGGSSYEQYFGPGTRLTVT.

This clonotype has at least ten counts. This chain's CDR3 is CASSMGTAQETQYF. The CDR3 DNA sequence: TGTGCCAGTAGTATGGGGACTGCTCAAGAGACCCAGTACTTC. V usage is TRBV19 and J usage is TRBJ2-5; possibly TRBD2 for D (6 bases). This CDR3 comprises 14 residues. V shed 3 bases and J shed 2 bases, with 10 bases lying between them. From germline, CDR1 is LNHDA and CDR2 SQIVND (reference sequence).

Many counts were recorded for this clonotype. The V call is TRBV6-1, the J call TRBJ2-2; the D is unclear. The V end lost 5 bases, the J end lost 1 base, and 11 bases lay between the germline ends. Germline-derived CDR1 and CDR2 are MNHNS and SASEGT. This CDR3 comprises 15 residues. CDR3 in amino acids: CASSPRGRNTGELFF. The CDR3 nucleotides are TGTGCCAGCAGTCCCAGAGGACGGAACACCGGGGAGCTGTTTTTT.

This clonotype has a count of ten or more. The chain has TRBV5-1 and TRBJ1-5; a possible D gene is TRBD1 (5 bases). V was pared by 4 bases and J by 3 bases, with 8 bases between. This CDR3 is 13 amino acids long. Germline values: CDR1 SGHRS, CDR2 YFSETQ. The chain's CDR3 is CASSIGTNQPQHF. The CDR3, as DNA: TGCGCCAGCAGCATCGGGACCAATCAGCCCCAGCATTTT. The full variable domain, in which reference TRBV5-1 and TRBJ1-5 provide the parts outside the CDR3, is KAGVTQTPRYLIKTRGQQVTLSCSPISGHRSVSWYQQTPGQGLQFLFEYFSETQRNKGNFPGRFSGRQFSNSRSEMNVSTLELGDSALYLCASSIGTNQPQHFGDGTRLSIL.

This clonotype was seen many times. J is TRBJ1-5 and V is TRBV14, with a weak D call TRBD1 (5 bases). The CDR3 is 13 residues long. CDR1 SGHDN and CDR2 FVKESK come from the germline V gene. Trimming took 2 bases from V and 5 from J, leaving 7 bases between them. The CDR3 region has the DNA TGTGCCAGCAGCCAAAGCAGGGATCAGCCCCAGCATTTT. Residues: CASSQSRDQPQHF.

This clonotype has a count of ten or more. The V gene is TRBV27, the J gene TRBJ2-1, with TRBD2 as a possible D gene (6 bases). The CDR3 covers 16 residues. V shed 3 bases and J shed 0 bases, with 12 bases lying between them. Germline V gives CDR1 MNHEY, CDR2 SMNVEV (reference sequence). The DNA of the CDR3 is TGTGCCAGCAGTTTTATAGCGGCTGCCTCCTACAATGAGCAGTTCTTC. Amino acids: CASSFIAAASYNEQFF.

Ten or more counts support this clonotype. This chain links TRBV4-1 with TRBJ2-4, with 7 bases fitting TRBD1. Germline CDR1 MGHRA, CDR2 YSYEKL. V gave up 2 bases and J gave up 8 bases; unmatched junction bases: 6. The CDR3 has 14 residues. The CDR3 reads CASSQPIDRDIQYF. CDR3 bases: TGCGCCAGCAGCCAACCTATCGACAGGGACATTCAGTACTTC.

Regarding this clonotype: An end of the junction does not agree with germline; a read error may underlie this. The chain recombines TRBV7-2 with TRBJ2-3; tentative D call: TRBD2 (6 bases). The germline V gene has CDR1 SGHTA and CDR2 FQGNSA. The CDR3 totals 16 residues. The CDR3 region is CASSLAGGRSTDMQYF. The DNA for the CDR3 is TGTGCCAGCAGCTTAGCGGGGGGAAGATCGACAGATATGCAGTATTTT.

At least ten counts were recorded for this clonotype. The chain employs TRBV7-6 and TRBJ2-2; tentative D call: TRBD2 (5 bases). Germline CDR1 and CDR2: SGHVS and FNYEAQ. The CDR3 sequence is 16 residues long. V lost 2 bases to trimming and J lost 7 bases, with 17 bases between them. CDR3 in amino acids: CASSLRSSPDFGELFF. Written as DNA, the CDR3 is TGTGCCAGCAGCTTAAGGTCTAGCCCTGATTTCGGGGAGCTGTTTTTT.

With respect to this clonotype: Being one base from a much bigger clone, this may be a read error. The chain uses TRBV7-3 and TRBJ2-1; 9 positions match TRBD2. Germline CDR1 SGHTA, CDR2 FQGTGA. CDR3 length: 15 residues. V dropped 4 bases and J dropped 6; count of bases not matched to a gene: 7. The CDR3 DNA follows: TGTGCCAGCAGCTCTGGAGTAGCGGGAGTCAATGAGCAGTTCTTC. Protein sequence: CASSSGVAGVNEQFF. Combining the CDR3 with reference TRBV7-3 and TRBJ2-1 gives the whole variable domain GAGVSQTPSNKVTEKGKYVELRCDPISGHTALYWYRQSLGQGPEFLIYFQGTGAADDSGLPNDRFFAVRPEGSVSTLKIQRTERGDSAVYLCASSSGVAGVNEQFFGPGTRLTVL.

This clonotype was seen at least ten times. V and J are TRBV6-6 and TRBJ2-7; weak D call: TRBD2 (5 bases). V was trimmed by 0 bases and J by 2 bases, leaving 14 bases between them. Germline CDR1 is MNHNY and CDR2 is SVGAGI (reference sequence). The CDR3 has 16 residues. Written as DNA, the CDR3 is TGTGCCAGCAGTTACTCGAACAACGGAGGCACCTACGAGCAGTACTTC. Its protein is CASSYSNNGGTYEQYF.

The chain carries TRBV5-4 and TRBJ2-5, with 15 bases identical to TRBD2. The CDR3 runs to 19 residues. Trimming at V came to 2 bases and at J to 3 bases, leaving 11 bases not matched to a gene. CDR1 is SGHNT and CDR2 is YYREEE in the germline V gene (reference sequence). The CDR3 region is CASSFGLAGGATLKETQYF. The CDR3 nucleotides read TGTGCCAGCAGCTTCGGACTAGCGGGAGGGGCGACCCTAAAAGAGACCCAGTACTTC.

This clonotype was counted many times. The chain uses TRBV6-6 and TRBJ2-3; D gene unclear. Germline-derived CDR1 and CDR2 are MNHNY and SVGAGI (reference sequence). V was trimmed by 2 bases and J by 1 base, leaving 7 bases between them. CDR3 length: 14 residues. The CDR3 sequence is CASSYLQGTDTQYF. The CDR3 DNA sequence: TGTGCCAGCAGTTACCTCCAGGGCACAGATACGCAGTATTTT.

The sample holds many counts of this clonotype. CDR3 sequence: CASSLSENTEAFF. CDR3 sequence (DNA): TGTGCCAGCAGCTTATCGGAGAACACTGAAGCTTTCTTT. J is TRBJ1-1 and V is TRBV7-3; D gene unclear. This CDR3 has 13 amino acids. The ends were cut back, 2 bases at V and 1 base at J, with 5 bases in the middle. The germline V gene encodes CDR1 SGHTA and CDR2 FQGTGA.

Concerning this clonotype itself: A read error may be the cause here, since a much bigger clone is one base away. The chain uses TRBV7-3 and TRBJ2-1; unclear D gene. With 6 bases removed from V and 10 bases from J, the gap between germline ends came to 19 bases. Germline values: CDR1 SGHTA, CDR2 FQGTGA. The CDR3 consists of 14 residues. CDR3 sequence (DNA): TGTGCCAGCAGAAATGGGGATTGTTCCTACGAGCAGTTCTTC. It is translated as CASRNGDCSYEQFF.

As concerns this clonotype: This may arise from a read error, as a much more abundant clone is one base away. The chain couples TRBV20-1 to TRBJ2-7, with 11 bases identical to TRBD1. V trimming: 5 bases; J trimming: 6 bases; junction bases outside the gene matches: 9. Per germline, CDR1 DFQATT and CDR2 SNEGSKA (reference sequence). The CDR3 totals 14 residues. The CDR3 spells CSAVPGQGGCEQYF. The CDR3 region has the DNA TGCAGTGCTGTCCCGGGACAGGGGGGTTGCGAGCAGTACTTC.